The clone carrying this T cell receptor (beta chain) is a singleton in its sample. Its antigen remains unknown. With no exceptions, donors were healthy Caucasians. MiXCR, applied by TCRdb to the 5' RACE reads, yields one record per CDR3 protein. The repertoire has 400,000 to 500,000 distinct CDR3 sequences, around 20% of them found once; the top ten carry 12%. The data stem from a study of identical twins. The CDR3 runs to 13 residues. The germline V and J ends were trimmed by 4 bases and 5 bases, with 10 bases remaining between them. CDR1 is LGHNA, CDR2 YSLEER, per germline. The study's findings and limits: Alpha sequences that were out-of-frame and twin-shared showed an excess of low generation probability. Twins' excess sharing was less marked for out-of-frame beta sequences.

This TCR came from a man between 45 and 60 years old in good health. V usage is TRBV4-3 and J usage is TRBJ2-3; D is unresolved. Sequencing input: naive T cells sorted from blood. The CDR3 region has the DNA TGCGCCAGCAGCCGACTGATTCGAGATACGCAGTATTTT. Encoded protein: CASSRLIRDTQYF.